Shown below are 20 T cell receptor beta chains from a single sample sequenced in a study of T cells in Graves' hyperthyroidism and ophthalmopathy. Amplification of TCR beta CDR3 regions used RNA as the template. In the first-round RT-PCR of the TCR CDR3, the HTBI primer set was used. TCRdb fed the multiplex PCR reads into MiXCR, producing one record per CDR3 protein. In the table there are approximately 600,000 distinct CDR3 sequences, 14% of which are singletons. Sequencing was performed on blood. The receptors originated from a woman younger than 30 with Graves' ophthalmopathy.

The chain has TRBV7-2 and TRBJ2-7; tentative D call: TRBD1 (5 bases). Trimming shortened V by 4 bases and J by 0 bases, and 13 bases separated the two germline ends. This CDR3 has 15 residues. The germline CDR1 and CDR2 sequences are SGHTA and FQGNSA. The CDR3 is CASSSPPDNSYEQYF. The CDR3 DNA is TGTGCCAGCAGCTCCCCCCCGGACAACTCCTACGAGCAGTACTTC.

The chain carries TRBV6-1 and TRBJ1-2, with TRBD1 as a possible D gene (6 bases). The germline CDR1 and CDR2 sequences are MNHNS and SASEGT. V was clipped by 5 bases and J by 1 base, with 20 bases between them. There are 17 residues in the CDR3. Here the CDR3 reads CASSYHGTPGGNYGYTF. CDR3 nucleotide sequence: TGTGCCAGCAGTTACCACGGGACACCGGGGGGTAACTATGGCTACACCTTC.

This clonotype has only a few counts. The CDR3 sequence is CSAGDRFSSYEQYF. The CDR3, as DNA: TGCAGTGCCGGGGACAGGTTTAGCTCCTACGAGCAGTACTTC. V gene TRBV20-1 combines with J gene TRBJ2-7; TRBD1 agrees at 8 bases. Germline CDR1 and CDR2: DFQATT and SNEGSKA (reference sequence). This CDR3 contains 14 residues. The trim removed 6 bases at V and 0 bases at J, leaving 7 bases unmatched.

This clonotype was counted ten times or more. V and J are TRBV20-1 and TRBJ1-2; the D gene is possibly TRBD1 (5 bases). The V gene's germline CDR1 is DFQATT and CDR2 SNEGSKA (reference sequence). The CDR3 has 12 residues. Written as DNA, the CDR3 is TGCGGCCAGTCAGGGAATAACTATGGCTACACCTTC. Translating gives CGQSGNNYGYTF.

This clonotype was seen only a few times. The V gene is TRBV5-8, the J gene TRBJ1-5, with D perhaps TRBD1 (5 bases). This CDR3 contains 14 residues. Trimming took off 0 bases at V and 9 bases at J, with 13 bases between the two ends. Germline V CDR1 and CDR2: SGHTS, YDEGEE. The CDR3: CASSLGQRGVPQHF. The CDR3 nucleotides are TGTGCCAGCAGCTTGGGCCAAAGGGGTGTGCCCCAGCATTTT. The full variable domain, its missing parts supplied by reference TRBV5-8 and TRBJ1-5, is EAGVTQSPTHLIKTRGQQATLRCSPISGHTSVYWYQQALGLGLQFLLWYDEGEERNRGNFPPRFSGRQFPNYSSELNVNALELEDSALYLCASSLGQRGVPQHFGDGTRLSIL.

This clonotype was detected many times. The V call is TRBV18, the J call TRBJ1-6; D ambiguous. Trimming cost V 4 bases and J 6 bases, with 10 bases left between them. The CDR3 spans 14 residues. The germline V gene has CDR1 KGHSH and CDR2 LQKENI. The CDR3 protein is CASSLQNSNSPLHF. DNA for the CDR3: TGTGCCAGCTCACTTCAAAACAGTAATTCACCCCTCCACTTT. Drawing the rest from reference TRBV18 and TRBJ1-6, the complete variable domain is NAGVMQNPRHLVRRRGQEARLRCSPMKGHSHVYWYRQLPEEGLKFMVYLQKENIIDESGMPKERFSAEFPKEGPSILRIQQVVRGDSAAYFCASSLQNSNSPLHFGNGTRLTVT.

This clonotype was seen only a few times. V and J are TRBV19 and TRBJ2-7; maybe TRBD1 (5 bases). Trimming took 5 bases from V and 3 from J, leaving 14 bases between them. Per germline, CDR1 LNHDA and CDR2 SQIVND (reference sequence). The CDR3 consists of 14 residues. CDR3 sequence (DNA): TGTGCCAGTAGTTGGTCCAGGGATGGCTACGAGCAGTACTTC. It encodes CASSWSRDGYEQYF.

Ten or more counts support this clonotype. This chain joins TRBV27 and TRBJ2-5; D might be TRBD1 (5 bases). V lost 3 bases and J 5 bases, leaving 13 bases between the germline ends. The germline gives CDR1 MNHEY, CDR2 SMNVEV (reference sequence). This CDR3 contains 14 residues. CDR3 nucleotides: TGTGCCAGCAGTTTGGGGCAGCTTCCGGAGACCCAGTACTTC. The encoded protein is CASSLGQLPETQYF.

In DNA form, the CDR3 reads TGTGCCAGCAGTGCCCTCGACAGGGGGGTTGATCAGCCCCAGCATTTT. Encoded protein: CASSALDRGVDQPQHF. The chain combines TRBV27 with TRBJ1-5; 9 nucleotides align to TRBD1. This CDR3 is 16 amino acids long. V trimming: 5 bases; J trimming: 5 bases; junction bases outside the gene matches: 10. Germline CDR1 reads MNHEY; CDR2 reads SMNVEV (reference sequence).

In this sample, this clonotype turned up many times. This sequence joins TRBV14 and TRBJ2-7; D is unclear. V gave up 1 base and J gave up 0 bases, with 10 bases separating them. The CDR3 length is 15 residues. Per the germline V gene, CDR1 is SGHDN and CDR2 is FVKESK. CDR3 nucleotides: TGTGCCAGCAGCCAAGGCTTTATGGGCTCCTACGAGCAGTACTTC. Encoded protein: CASSQGFMGSYEQYF.

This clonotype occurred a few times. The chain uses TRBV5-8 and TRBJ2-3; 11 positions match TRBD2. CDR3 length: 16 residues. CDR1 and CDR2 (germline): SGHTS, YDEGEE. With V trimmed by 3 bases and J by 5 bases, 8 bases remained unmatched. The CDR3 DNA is TGTGCCAGCAGCTACGGACTAGCGGGTATGGTAGATACGCAGTATTTT. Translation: CASSYGLAGMVDTQYF.

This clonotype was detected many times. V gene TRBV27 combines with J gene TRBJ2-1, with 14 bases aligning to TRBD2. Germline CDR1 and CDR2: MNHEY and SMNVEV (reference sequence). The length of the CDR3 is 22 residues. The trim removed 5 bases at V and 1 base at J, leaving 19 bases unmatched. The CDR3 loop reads CASSPGPPGTSGRSRSYNEQFF. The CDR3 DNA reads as TGTGCCAGCAGTCCGGGCCCCCCCGGGACTAGCGGGAGAAGTAGGTCCTACAATGAGCAGTTCTTC.

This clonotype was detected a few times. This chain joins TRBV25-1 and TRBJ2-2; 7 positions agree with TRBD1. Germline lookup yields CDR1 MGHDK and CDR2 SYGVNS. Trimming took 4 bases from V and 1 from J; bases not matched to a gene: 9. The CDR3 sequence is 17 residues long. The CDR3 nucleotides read TGTGCCAGCAGTGTTCCAGGACAGGATTGGAACACCGGGGAGCTGTTTTTT. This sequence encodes CASSVPGQDWNTGELFF. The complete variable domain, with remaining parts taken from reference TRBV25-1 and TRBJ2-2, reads EADIYQTPRYLVIGTGKKITLECSQTMGHDKMYWYQQDPGMELHLIHYSYGVNSTEKGDLSSESTVSRIRTEHFPLTLESARPSHTSQYLCASSVPGQDWNTGELFFGEGSRLTVL.

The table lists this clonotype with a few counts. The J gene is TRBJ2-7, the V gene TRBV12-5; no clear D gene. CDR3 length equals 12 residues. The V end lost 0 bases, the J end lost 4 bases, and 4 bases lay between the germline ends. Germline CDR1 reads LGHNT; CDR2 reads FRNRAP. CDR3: CASGLVRYEQYF. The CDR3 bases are TGTGCTAGTGGTTTGGTACGGTACGAGCAGTACTTC.

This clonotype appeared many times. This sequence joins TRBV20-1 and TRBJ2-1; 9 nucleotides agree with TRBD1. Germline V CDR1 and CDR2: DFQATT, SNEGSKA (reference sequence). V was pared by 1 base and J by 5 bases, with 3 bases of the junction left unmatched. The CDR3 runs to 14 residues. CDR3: CSARGTGDHNEQFF. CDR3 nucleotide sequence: TGCAGTGCTAGAGGGACAGGGGACCACAATGAGCAGTTCTTC.

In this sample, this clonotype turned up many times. The CDR3 DNA reads as TGTGCCAGCAGCACAAAAGGACAGGGCAACAATGAGCAGTTCTTC. It codes for CASSTKGQGNNEQFF. The chain is built from TRBV7-6 and TRBJ2-1; 8 bases fit TRBD1. The germline V gene encodes CDR1 SGHVS and CDR2 FNYEAQ. The length of the CDR3 is 15 residues. The V segment lost 5 bases and the J segment 5 bases; nucleotides outside the gene matches: 8.

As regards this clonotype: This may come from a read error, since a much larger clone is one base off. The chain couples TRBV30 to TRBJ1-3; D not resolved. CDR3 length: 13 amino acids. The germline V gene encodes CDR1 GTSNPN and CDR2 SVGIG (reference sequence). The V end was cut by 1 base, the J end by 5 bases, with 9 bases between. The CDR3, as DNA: TGTGCCTGGAGTGAATTTTCTAGAAACACCATATATTTT. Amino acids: CAWSEFSRNTIYF.

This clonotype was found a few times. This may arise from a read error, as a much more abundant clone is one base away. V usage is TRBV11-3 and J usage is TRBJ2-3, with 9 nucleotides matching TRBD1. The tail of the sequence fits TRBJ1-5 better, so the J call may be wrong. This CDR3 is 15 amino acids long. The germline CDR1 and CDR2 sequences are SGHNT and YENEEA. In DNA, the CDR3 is TGTGCCAGCAGCTTAGGAGACAGGGGGACAGATACGCAGCATTTT. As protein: CASSLGDRGTDTQHF.

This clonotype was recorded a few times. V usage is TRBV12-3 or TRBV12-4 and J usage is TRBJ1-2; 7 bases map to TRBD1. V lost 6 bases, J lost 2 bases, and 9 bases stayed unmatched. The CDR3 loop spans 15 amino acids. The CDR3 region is CASRGQNLVNYGYTF. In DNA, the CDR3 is TGTGCCAGCAGGGGACAGAACTTAGTCAACTATGGCTACACCTTC.

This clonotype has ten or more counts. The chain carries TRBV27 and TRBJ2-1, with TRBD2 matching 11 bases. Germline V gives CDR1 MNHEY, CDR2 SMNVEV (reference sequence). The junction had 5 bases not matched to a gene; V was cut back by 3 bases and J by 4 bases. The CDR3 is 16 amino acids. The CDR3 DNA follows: TGTGCCAGCAGTTTCAGGGGACTAGCGGAGTACAATGAGCAGTTCTTC. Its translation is CASSFRGLAEYNEQFF.